Following are 12 T cell receptor beta chains from one sample sequenced in a study of breast tumors, draining lymph nodes, adjacent tissues (dated by TCRdb to the mid-2010s). Library prep was done by multiplex PCR. These reads were obtained on an Illumina HiSeq 2000. TCRdb redid the processing of the public reads, applying fastp at Q25 and MiXCR, and retained in-frame beta chains. Identical CDR3 proteins give one entry, which carries the most common genes and DNA. The table for this sample lists some 170,000 distinct CDR3 sequences; 25% to 40% of them were counted only once. The ten largest clones represent roughly 3.8% of the sample. The lymph node samples were taken from the axillary draining lymph nodes of breast cancer patients. What was sequenced was axillary lymph node tissue. The source of these receptors is a female donor with breast cancer. Some clones in this sample may be carry-over from other donors' samples.

This clonotype occurred many times. The V call is TRBV28, the J call TRBJ1-2, with a tentative D call TRBD1 (6 bases). Trimming cost V 6 bases and J 7 bases, with 15 bases left between them. CDR1 and CDR2 from the germline V gene are MDHEN and SYDVKM. The CDR3 length is 13 residues. The CDR3 protein is CASSKRQGSGYTF. The DNA of the CDR3 is TGTGCCAGCAGCAAAAGGCAGGGGTCTGGCTACACCTTC.

This chain joins TRBV27 and TRBJ1-5; D is possibly TRBD1 (5 bases). Trimming cost V 0 bases and J 1 base, with 13 bases left between them. Germline V gene lookup returns CDR1 MNHEY and CDR2 SMNVEV (reference sequence). The CDR3 length is 17 residues. The CDR3 region is CASSLSGTLGSNQPQHF. The CDR3 nucleotides read TGTGCCAGCAGTTTATCCGGGACCCTAGGGAGCAATCAGCCCCAGCATTTT.

This clonotype appeared many times. J is TRBJ2-1 and V is TRBV19; D perhaps matches TRBD1 (6 bases). This CDR3 is built from 14 residues. The germline V gene encodes CDR1 LNHDA and CDR2 SQIVND (reference sequence). Trimming stripped 8 bases from V and 0 bases from J, with 11 bases between. CDR3 in amino acids: CASGSTGSYNEQFF. The CDR3 DNA reads TGTGCCAGTGGGTCGACAGGCTCCTACAATGAGCAGTTCTTC.

Comment on this clonotype: An end of the junction does not agree with germline; a read error may underlie this. The rearrangement links TRBV4-1 to TRBJ1-1; maybe TRBD1 (5 bases). The CDR3 contains 13 residues. Germline loops: CDR1 MGHRA, CDR2 YSYEKL. This chain's CDR3 is CASSQLVGATGLF. The CDR3 DNA reads TGCGCCAGCAGCCAACTCGTCGGGGCGACCGGTCTCTTT.

Ten or more counts support this clonotype. V and J are TRBV18 and TRBJ2-7, with 7 bases lining up with TRBD1. The ends lost 3 bases at V and 4 bases at J; junction bases unmatched: 6. In germline, CDR1 is KGHSH, CDR2 LQKENI. This CDR3 is 14 amino acids long. DNA for the CDR3: TGTGCCAGCTCACCTTTGACAGGGAGTTACGAGCAGTACTTC. Protein sequence: CASSPLTGSYEQYF.

In this sample, this clonotype turned up a few times. This chain joins TRBV19 and TRBJ2-2, with no clear D. Trimming pared 9 bases from V and 8 bases from J, leaving 19 bases between. This CDR3 spans 14 amino acids. Looked up from germline, CDR1 is LNHDA and CDR2 is SQIVND (reference sequence). The CDR3 coding sequence is TGTGCCAGCGACTCTCGGATAAAAACGGGGGAGCTGTTTTTT. As protein: CASDSRIKTGELFF.

In this sample, this clonotype turned up many times. V is TRBV10-3 and J is TRBJ2-7; D gene ambiguous. Germline V gene data show CDR1 as ENHRY and CDR2 as SYGVKD. Trimming took off 2 bases at V and 2 bases at J, with 13 bases between the two ends. The CDR3 covers 15 residues. The CDR3 DNA is TGTGCCATCAGTGAGGACCCCGGGTCCCCCTACGAGCAGTACTTC. It specifies CAISEDPGSPYEQYF.

As concerns this clonotype: With a much larger clone just one base away, this may be a read error. This sequence joins TRBV6-2 or TRBV6-3 and TRBJ2-1, with D tentatively TRBD1 (6 bases). Germline loops: CDR1 MNHEY, CDR2 SVGEGT. The V end lost 8 bases, the J end lost 2 bases, and 13 bases lay between the germline ends. The CDR3 length is 14 residues. The CDR3 sequence: CASVPRGAYNEQFF. The CDR3 region has the DNA TGTGCCAGCGTGCCCAGGGGAGCCTACAATGAGCAGTTCTTC.

In this sample, this clonotype turned up many times. The chain recombines TRBV28 with TRBJ1-5; D remains ambiguous. Germline CDR1 MDHEN, CDR2 SYDVKM. V lost 7 bases to trimming and J lost 2 bases, with 9 bases between them. There are 13 residues in the CDR3. As DNA, the CDR3 is TGTGCCAGCATCGACGGGCGCAATCAGCCCCAGCATTTT. It encodes CASIDGRNQPQHF. The full variable domain, rest sourced from reference TRBV28 and TRBJ1-5, is DVKVTQSSRYLVKRTGEKVFLECVQDMDHENMFWYRQDPGLGLRLIYFSYDVKMKEKGDIPEGYSVSREKKERFSLILESASTNQTSMYLCASIDGRNQPQHFGDGTRLSIL.

Remarks on this clonotype: This may arise from a read error, as a much more abundant clone is one base away. The CDR3 region has the DNA TGCAGTGCTAGAGCACCTAGCGGGAGCTCTGAGCAGTTCTTC. Protein product: CSARAPSGSSEQFF. The chain couples TRBV20-1 to TRBJ2-1; 10 bases are shared with TRBD2. Germline-derived CDR1 and CDR2 are DFQATT and SNEGSKA (reference sequence). The V gene end was trimmed by 1 base and the J gene end by 9 bases; junction bases not matched to a gene: 6. The CDR3 has 14 amino acids.

This clonotype was seen more than once but under ten times. This chain joins TRBV19 and TRBJ1-1, with D unclear. CDR3 size: 13 residues. V shed 3 bases and J shed 1 base, with 6 bases lying between them. Germline loops: CDR1 LNHDA, CDR2 SQIVND (reference sequence). In DNA, the CDR3 is TGTGCCAGTAGTATTAAAGGGAACACTGAAGCTTTCTTT. Amino acids: CASSIKGNTEAFF.

This clonotype was counted many times. This chain uses TRBV6-5 with TRBJ2-1; the match to TRBD2 covers 8 bases. This CDR3 is built from 16 residues. Per germline, CDR1 MNHEY and CDR2 SVGAGI. Trimming removed 9 bases from V and 8 bases from J; junction bases left unmatched: 18. The CDR3 protein is CASQSLAGKGMDEQFF. The CDR3 DNA is TGTGCCAGTCAGAGCTTAGCGGGGAAGGGTATGGATGAGCAGTTCTTC.